The T cell receptor (beta chain) under discussion was sequenced for a study of T cell responses to AZD1222 COVID-19 vaccine. Study-level findings and limits: Just 5 to 7 AZD1222 recipients were seropositive at baseline.

Notes on this clone: Antigen specificity is unknown.

The germline V gene has CDR1 MDHEN and CDR2 SYDVKM. CDR3 length: 16 amino acids. V gave up 4 bases and J gave up 2 bases, with 15 bases separating them. The method was immunoSEQ multiplex PCR; TCRdb's version includes in-frame clones alone and lacks a portion of them. The sample includes 120,000 to 150,000 clones, approximately 91% of them seen just once. This chain connects TRBV28 to TRBJ2-1; D gene ambiguous. The receptor's source is an adult who received the MenACWY meningococcal vaccine as a control. This material consisted of peripheral blood, taken 28 days after the second dose of the MenACWY control vaccine. CDR3 residues: CASSSGRSPPYNEQFF. The CDR3 DNA reads as TGTGCCAGCAGTTCCGGACGCAGCCCACCCTACAATGAGCAGTTCTTC.